The next 27 T cell receptor beta chains were all read from a single sample in a study of blood T cell repertoires in COVID-19. Sequenced by immunoSEQ multiplex PCR; TCRdb stores in-frame clones only, minus some. The sample includes approximately 90,000 clones, roughly 88% seen only once; the top ten take roughly 25%. The sequenced sample consisted of peripheral blood. The source is a man in his 60s with acute or convalescent COVID-19.

This clone was counted a few times. The chain carries TRBV28 and TRBJ2-6; 8 positions match TRBD1. V dropped 6 bases and J dropped 0; count of bases not matched to a gene: 7. CDR1 and CDR2 from the germline V gene are MDHEN and SYDVKM. The CDR3 is 17 amino acids. In DNA, the CDR3 is TGTGCCAGCAGAGTTGGGACAGGTCTCTCTGGGGCCAACGTCCTGACTTTC. It encodes CASRVGTGLSGANVLTF.

The chain links TRBV19 to TRBJ1-2; 7 bases are a match to TRBD1. This CDR3 is built from 14 residues. In germline, CDR1 is LNHDA, CDR2 SQIVND (reference sequence). V lost 5 bases to trimming and J lost 8 bases; unmatched junction nucleotides: 11. CDR3 in DNA: TGTGCCAGTAGTTCCCCGGACAGGCGGCACGGCTACACCTTC. Protein product: CASSSPDRRHGYTF.

This rearrangement joins TRBV7-9 to TRBJ2-1; 10 positions agree with TRBD1. Germline V CDR1 and CDR2: SEHNR, FQNEAQ (reference sequence). The CDR3 has 15 amino acids. With V trimmed by 1 base and J by 6 bases, 3 bases remained unmatched. The CDR3 DNA follows: TGTGCCAGCAGCTTAGTGGGACAGGGGACCAATGAGCAGTTCTTC. It is translated as CASSLVGQGTNEQFF.

J is TRBJ1-2 and V is TRBV6-6, with D unresolved. With 5 bases removed from V and 7 bases from J, the gap between germline ends came to 26 bases. Germline V lookup: CDR1 MNHNY, CDR2 SVGAGI (reference sequence). The length of the CDR3 is 17 residues. CDR3 sequence (DNA): TGTGCCAGCAGTCCCACCATACCCGGGTCCCTGGTAGGTGGCTACACCTTC. Amino acid sequence: CASSPTIPGSLVGGYTF.

The chain carries TRBV2 and TRBJ2-5, with 10 nucleotides matching TRBD2. The germline gives CDR1 SNHLY, CDR2 FYNNEI. V gave up 5 bases and J gave up 4 bases; unmatched junction bases: 4. This CDR3 spans 14 amino acids. CDR3 region: CASSPRLAGETQYF. The CDR3 nucleotides read TGTGCCAGCAGTCCGAGACTAGCGGGAGAGACCCAGTACTTC.

The V call is TRBV5-4, the J call TRBJ2-5; TRBD1 aligns across 12 bases. Germline V CDR1 and CDR2: SGHNT, YYREEE (reference sequence). The CDR3 totals 14 residues. The trim removed 4 bases at V and 5 bases at J, leaving 3 bases unmatched. The CDR3 nucleotides are TGTGCCAGCAGCGGGACAGGGGGCGAGGAGACCCAGTACTTC. Translated: CASSGTGGEETQYF.

The V gene is TRBV2, the J gene TRBJ1-6, with 7 bases lining up with TRBD1. The V and J ends lost 8 bases and 7 bases, in that order; junction bases with no gene match: 11. The CDR3 length is 15 residues. Germline loops: CDR1 SNHLY, CDR2 FYNNEI. The CDR3 DNA sequence: TGTGCCAGCTTGACCCAGGGACAGCCGAATTCACCCCTCCACTTT. Translation: CASLTQGQPNSPLHF.

This clone was seen a handful of times. This sequence joins TRBV7-2 and TRBJ1-5; TRBD1 is a possible D gene (6 bases). Germline V gene sequence: CDR1 SGHTA, CDR2 FQGNSA. V lost 3 bases, J lost 6 bases, and 12 bases lay in between. The CDR3 consists of 14 residues. The CDR3 is CASSFSGAGQPQHF. The CDR3 coding sequence is TGTGCCAGCAGCTTTTCAGGGGCCGGTCAGCCCCAGCATTTT.

The V gene is TRBV2, the J gene TRBJ2-2; the D gene is possibly TRBD1 (5 bases). This CDR3 is 12 amino acids long. The germline gives CDR1 SNHLY, CDR2 FYNNEI. V shed 6 bases and J shed 6 bases, with 8 bases lying between them. The DNA for the CDR3 is TGTGCCAGCAGGACAGAGCCCGGGGAGCTGTTTTTT. It is translated as CASRTEPGELFF.

This chain uses TRBV18 with TRBJ2-1; 8 bases line up with TRBD1. CDR3 length: 14 amino acids. Trimming cost V 3 bases and J 10 bases; bases outside gene matches: 8. The germline CDR1 and CDR2 sequences are KGHSH and LQKENI. CDR3 protein: CASSPGQVKGEQFF. The DNA for the CDR3 is TGTGCCAGCTCACCGGGACAGGTTAAAGGCGAGCAGTTCTTC. Combining the CDR3 with reference TRBV18 and TRBJ2-1 gives the whole variable domain NAGVMQNPRHLVRRRGQEARLRCSPMKGHSHVYWYRQLPEEGLKFMVYLQKENIIDESGMPKERFSAEFPKEGPSILRIQQVVRGDSAAYFCASSPGQVKGEQFFGPGTRLTVL.

The genes are TRBV6-5 and TRBJ1-1, with D hard to call. Germline V CDR1 and CDR2: MNHEY, SVGAGI. This CDR3 is 13 amino acids long. Deletions cut 2 bases from V and 0 bases from J, with 4 bases between. The CDR3 DNA sequence: TGTGCCAGCAGTTACACGGTGAACACTGAAGCTTTCTTT. Its protein is CASSYTVNTEAFF.

V gene TRBV7-9 combines with J gene TRBJ1-3, with D perhaps TRBD1 (5 bases). The germline CDR1 and CDR2 sequences are SEHNR and FQNEAQ (reference sequence). This CDR3 region has 13 residues. V shed 5 bases and J shed 5 bases, with 10 bases lying between them. CDR3 residues: CASSIAGRNTIYF. The CDR3 nucleotides read TGTGCCAGCAGCATTGCAGGGAGAAACACCATATATTTT.

This clone was detected once. V usage is TRBV10-3 and J usage is TRBJ2-7, with D maybe TRBD2 (5 bases). Germline V gives CDR1 ENHRY, CDR2 SYGVKD. The CDR3 totals 14 residues. V was clipped by 1 base and J by 2 bases, with 9 bases between them. The CDR3 spells CAISEYEGAYEQYV. CDR3 coding DNA: TGTGCCATCAGTGAGTACGAGGGTGCCTACGAGCAGTACGTC.

The gene calls are TRBV11-1 and TRBJ2-7; TRBD1 agrees at 8 bases. This CDR3 spans 15 amino acids. Germline V gives CDR1 SGHAT, CDR2 FQDESV (reference sequence). After removal of 4 bases from V and 0 bases from J, the junction contained 5 bases not matched to a gene. This chain's CDR3 is CASSSKDRGSYEQYF. The CDR3 DNA sequence: TGTGCCAGCAGCTCTAAAGACAGGGGCTCCTACGAGCAGTACTTC.

The CDR3 here is CASSLDRGETQYF. Written as DNA, the CDR3 is TGTGCCAGCAGCTTGGACAGGGGAGAGACCCAGTACTTC. The chain combines TRBV5-6 with TRBJ2-5; TRBD1 aligns across 7 bases. The CDR3 sequence is 13 residues long. Trimming took 0 bases from V and 4 from J; bases not matched to a gene: 0. Germline CDR1 SGHDT, CDR2 YYEEEE.

The CDR3 sequence is CASRGTGTVVKGYTF. DNA of the CDR3: TGTGCCAGCAGGGGGACCGGGACAGTAGTTAAAGGCTACACCTTC. This sequence joins TRBV28 and TRBJ1-2; 7 bases fit TRBD1. The CDR3 covers 15 residues. Germline V gene lookup returns CDR1 MDHEN and CDR2 SYDVKM. V trimming: 6 bases; J trimming: 8 bases; junction bases outside the gene matches: 15.

The rearrangement links TRBV2 to TRBJ1-1; 7 bases align to TRBD1. Germline V gene data show CDR1 as SNHLY and CDR2 as FYNNEI. Germline trimming cut 4 bases from V and 0 bases from J; bases unmatched to any gene: 5. This CDR3 has 15 residues. The CDR3 region is CASSGIRGMNTEAFF. The CDR3 DNA reads as TGTGCCAGCAGTGGAATCAGGGGGATGAACACTGAAGCTTTCTTT.

This clone appeared a few times. The V and J genes are TRBV11-2 and TRBJ2-2; D remains unclear. Trimming left V 5 bases short and J 5 bases short, with 3 bases between. The CDR3 consists of 11 residues. Germline CDR1 is SGHAT and CDR2 is FQNNGV. This CDR3 is CASSTTGELFF. CDR3 nucleotides: TGTGCCAGCAGCACAACCGGGGAGCTGTTTTTT.

This clone was seen just once. This chain uses TRBV6-4 with TRBJ1-2, with 8 nucleotides matching TRBD1. Germline CDR1 reads MRHNA; CDR2 reads SNTAGT. The V segment lost 4 bases and the J segment 6 bases; nucleotides outside the gene matches: 4. This CDR3 is built from 13 residues. The CDR3 is CASSGTGLDGYTF. The CDR3 DNA reads TGTGCCAGCAGTGGGACAGGGCTGGATGGCTACACCTTC.

This clone was found a few times. The rearrangement joins TRBV29-1 to TRBJ2-5; 7 bases align to TRBD1. Germline V gene lookup returns CDR1 SQVTM and CDR2 ANQGSEA. This CDR3 has 14 amino acids. With V trimmed by 7 bases and J by 9 bases, 17 bases remained unmatched. CDR3 protein: CSARVTGTVDPQYF. DNA for the CDR3: TGCAGCGCTAGGGTCACCGGGACAGTTGATCCCCAGTACTTC.

This chain uses TRBV5-8 with TRBJ1-4; D perhaps matches TRBD1 (5 bases). CDR1 and CDR2 from the germline V gene are SGHTS and YDEGEE. The CDR3 is made up of 16 amino acids. V gave up 2 bases and J gave up 0 bases, with 11 bases separating them. The CDR3 protein is CASSFGQGPTNEKLFF. Written as DNA, the CDR3 is TGTGCCAGCAGCTTTGGGCAGGGCCCAACTAATGAAAAACTGTTTTTT.

The rearrangement links TRBV11-2 to TRBJ2-1; a weak D match, TRBD2 (5 bases). This CDR3 has 14 residues. Trimming took 6 bases from V and 2 from J, leaving 11 bases between them. Germline V CDR1 and CDR2: SGHAT, FQNNGV. CDR3 DNA sequence: TGTGCCAGCAGTTATGCCGGGACCTACAATGAGCAGTTCTTC. The encoded protein is CASSYAGTYNEQFF.

The chain combines TRBV6-1 with TRBJ1-4, with 11 nucleotides matching TRBD1. Germline CDR1 reads MNHNS; CDR2 reads SASEGT. This CDR3 has 18 amino acids. V trimming: 2 bases; J trimming: 8 bases; junction bases outside the gene matches: 13. Written as DNA, the CDR3 is TGTGCCAGCAGTGAACGAAAGGGGACAGGGGGGCAGGGAGAAAAACTGTTTTTT. Translated: CASSERKGTGGQGEKLFF.

The V and J genes are TRBV6-5 and TRBJ1-4, with D perhaps TRBD1 (5 bases). The CDR3 consists of 15 residues. Germline assignment: CDR1 MNHEY and CDR2 SVGAGI. The V end was cut by 5 bases, the J end by 10 bases, with 20 bases between. The CDR3 spells CASSLKTHMGGKLFF. The CDR3 bases are TGTGCCAGCAGTCTTAAGACCCACATGGGGGGAAAACTGTTTTTT.

The J gene is TRBJ2-1, the V gene TRBV18; 8 nucleotides match TRBD2. V was clipped by 6 bases and J by 4 bases; unmatched bases: 5. Germline V gene data show CDR1 as KGHSH and CDR2 as LQKENI. The CDR3 consists of 14 residues. The CDR3 sequence is CASSAGGRYNEQFF. DNA of the CDR3: TGTGCCAGCTCCGCGGGGGGTCGTTACAATGAGCAGTTCTTC.

In its sample, this clone was seen a few times. V gene TRBV4-2 combines with J gene TRBJ2-1, with D perhaps TRBD1 (5 bases). The germline V gene encodes CDR1 LGHNA and CDR2 YNFKEQ. The germline V and J ends were trimmed by 1 base and 7 bases, with 14 bases remaining between them. The CDR3 contains 15 residues. For the CDR3, the DNA is TGTGCCAGCAGCCAAGGAGTGGGGCCAAAAAATGAGCAGTTCTTC. Translating gives CASSQGVGPKNEQFF.

The V call is TRBV2, the J call TRBJ2-5; no definite D call. From germline, CDR1 is SNHLY and CDR2 FYNNEI. The CDR3 has 14 amino acids. V was shortened by 1 base and J by 0 bases, with 6 bases between the two germline ends. The DNA for the CDR3 is TGTGCCAGCAGTGAAGACAGATACCAAGAGACCCAGTACTTC. Translation: CASSEDRYQETQYF.